This entry is about one T cell receptor beta chain. The CDR3 consists of 13 residues. V lost 4 bases and J lost 14; bases outside the gene matches: 8. In germline, CDR1 is SEHNR, CDR2 FQNEAQ (reference sequence). The entry originates in a study of blood T cell repertoires in COVID-19. Study summary: PBMCs, B-cell-depleted T cells, or T cells provided the cDNA or gDNA that made up the material.

Original processing methods: Estimation of nucleated cell counts was performed using reference gene primer amplification. The method was immunoSEQ multiplex PCR; TCRdb's version includes in-frame clones alone and lacks a portion of them. D and trimming were read from the DNA, whereas the V and J calls and clone size are those reported in that table. The table has 150,000 to 200,000 clones, approximately 90% seen once. The TCR comes from a man between 18 and 29 years old who had recovered from COVID-19. The V and J genes are TRBV7-9 and TRBJ1-4, with 9 bases fitting TRBD1. Sequenced material: peripheral blood. The CDR3 protein is CASSWGQGLKLFF. CDR3 nucleotide sequence: TGTGCCAGCAGCTGGGGACAGGGCCTGAAGCTGTTTTTT.